This T cell receptor (beta chain) was sequenced for a study of blood T cell repertoires in COVID-19. As for the study in general: Acute-phase and convalescent COVID-19 samples originated in the United States, Italy and Spain. T cells, B-cell-depleted T cells, or PBMCs provided the cDNA or gDNA that served as material.

Which cohort a participant joined came from the clinical history participants gave. What the recovered Cohort 3 donors had was two negative PCRs, clearance, or symptom resolution. Between the trimmed V and J ends, which lost 1 base and 4 bases, there was a span of 15 bases. The CDR3 loop spans 15 amino acids. From germline, CDR1 is SGHRS and CDR2 YFSETQ. Sequenced by immunoSEQ multiplex PCR; TCRdb stores in-frame clones only, minus some. The sample contains 320,000 or so clones, around nine tenths of which appear only once. This TCR came from a man in his 60s who had recovered from COVID-19. Material: PBMCs or T cells enriched from blood (not recorded which). The rearrangement uses TRBV5-1 and TRBJ2-7, with D perhaps matching TRBD1 (5 bases). In DNA, the CDR3 is TGCGCCAGCAGCTTGTTACCGACAGAGAAGTACGAGCAGTACTTC. It encodes CASSLLPTEKYEQYF. Complete variable domain (other parts from reference TRBV5-1 and TRBJ2-7): KAGVTQTPRYLIKTRGQQVTLSCSPISGHRSVSWYQQTPGQGLQFLFEYFSETQRNKGNFPGRFSGRQFSNSRSEMNVSTLELGDSALYLCASSLLPTEKYEQYFGPGTRLTVT.